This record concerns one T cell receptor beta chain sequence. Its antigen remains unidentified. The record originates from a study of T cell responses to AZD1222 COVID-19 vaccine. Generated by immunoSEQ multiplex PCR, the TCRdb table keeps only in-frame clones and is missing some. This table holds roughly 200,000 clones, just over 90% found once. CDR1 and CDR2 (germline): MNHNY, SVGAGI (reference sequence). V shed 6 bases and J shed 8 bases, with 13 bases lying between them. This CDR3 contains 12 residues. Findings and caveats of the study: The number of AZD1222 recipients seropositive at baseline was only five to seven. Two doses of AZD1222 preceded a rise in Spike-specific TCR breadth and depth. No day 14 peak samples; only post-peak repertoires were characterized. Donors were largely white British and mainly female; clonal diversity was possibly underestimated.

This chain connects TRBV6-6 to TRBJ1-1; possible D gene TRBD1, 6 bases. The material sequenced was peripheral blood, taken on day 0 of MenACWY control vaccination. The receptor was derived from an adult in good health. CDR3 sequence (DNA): TGTGCCAGCAGCCCCGACAGGTCAGAAGCTTTCTTT. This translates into CASSPDRSEAFF.